This entry is about one T cell receptor (beta chain). Its antigen is still unknown. The sample has other DNA sequences that encode this CDR3 too. The method was immunoSEQ multiplex PCR; TCRdb's version includes in-frame clones alone and lacks a portion of them. The table lists roughly 200,000 clones, roughly nine tenths of them singletons. The source of the sample is a study of T cell responses to AZD1222 COVID-19 vaccine. General study findings and limits: Among spike-specific TCRs, nearly half reportedly target unmutated variant regions. Seropositive AZD1222 recipients at baseline numbered only 5 to 7. Only after the peak T cell response were repertoires sampled.

Second doses at about 4 or about 12 weeks were pooled. CDR1 is MNHNY and CDR2 is SVGAGI in the germline V gene (reference sequence). V was shortened by 2 bases and J by 0 bases, with 6 bases between the two germline ends. CDR3 size: 14 residues. The source material was peripheral blood, sampled 28 days after the second AZD1222 dose. This TCR was sampled from an adult who received the AZD1222 COVID-19 vaccine. The chain has TRBV6-6 and TRBJ2-3; D not certain. CDR3 amino acids: CASSYSGSTDTQYF. CDR3 coding DNA: TGTGCCAGCAGTTACAGTGGGAGCACAGATACGCAGTATTTT.